Given below is one T cell receptor beta chain in context. This table comes from immunoSEQ multiplex PCR, and its TCRdb copy is limited to in-frame clones, with some not included. Here the sample spans approximately 320,000 clones, approximately 85% being singletons. The CDR3 is made up of 14 amino acids. Germline values: CDR1 GTSNPN, CDR2 SVGIG (reference sequence). V shed 0 bases, J shed 7 bases, and the junction held 6 bases outside the gene matches. This entry comes from a study of blood T cell repertoires in COVID-19. This TCR was recovered from a human donor in a cohort sampled during active COVID-19. V and J are TRBV30 and TRBJ1-5; 7 bases are shared with TRBD1. Sequencing used peripheral blood. The CDR3 region is CAWSVPGGWQPQHF. CDR3 sequence (DNA): TGTGCCTGGAGTGTACCAGGGGGATGGCAGCCCCAGCATTTT.